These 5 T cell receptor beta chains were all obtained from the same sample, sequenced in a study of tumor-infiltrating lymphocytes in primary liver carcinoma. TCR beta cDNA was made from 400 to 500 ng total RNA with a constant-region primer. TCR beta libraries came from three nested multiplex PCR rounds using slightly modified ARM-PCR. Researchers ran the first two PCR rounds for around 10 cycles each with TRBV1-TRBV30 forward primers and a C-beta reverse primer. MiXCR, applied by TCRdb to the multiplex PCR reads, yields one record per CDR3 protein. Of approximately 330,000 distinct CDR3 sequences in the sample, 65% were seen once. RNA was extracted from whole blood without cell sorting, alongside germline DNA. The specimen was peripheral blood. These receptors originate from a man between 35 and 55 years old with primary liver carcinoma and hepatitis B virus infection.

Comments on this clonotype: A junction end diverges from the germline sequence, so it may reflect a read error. CDR3 coding DNA: TGTGCCAGCCTCCGGGACTTACGCTACAATGAGCAGTTATTC. It yields the protein CASLRDLRYNEQLF. The rearrangement joins TRBV7-2 to TRBJ2-1, with D possibly matching TRBD2 (6 bases). From germline, CDR1 is SGHTA and CDR2 FQGNSA. CDR3 length equals 14 residues.

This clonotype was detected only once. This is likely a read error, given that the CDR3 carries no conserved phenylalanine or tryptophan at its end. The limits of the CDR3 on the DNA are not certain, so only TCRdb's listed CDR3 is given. The chain's CDR3 is CTSSLGQGRRAFS. This chain uses TRBV11-3 with TRBJ1-1; TRBD1, the table's D call, lacks a check against the DNA. The CDR3 is 13 residues long, counting both termini. Germline CDR1 and CDR2: SGHNT and YENEEA.

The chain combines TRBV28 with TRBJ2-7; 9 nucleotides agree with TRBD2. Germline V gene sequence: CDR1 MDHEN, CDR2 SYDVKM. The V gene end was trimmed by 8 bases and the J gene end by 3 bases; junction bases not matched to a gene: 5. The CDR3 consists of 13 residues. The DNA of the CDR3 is TGTGCCAGCGAAATAGCGGGGGACTACGAGCAGTACTTC. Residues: CASEIAGDYEQYF.

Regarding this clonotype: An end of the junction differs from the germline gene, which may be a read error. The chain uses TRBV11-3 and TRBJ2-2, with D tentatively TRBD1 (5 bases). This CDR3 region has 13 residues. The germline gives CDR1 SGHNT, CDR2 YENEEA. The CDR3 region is CASSGANTEELLF. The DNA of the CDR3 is TGTGCCAGCAGCGGGGCGAACACCGAGGAGCTACTTTTT.

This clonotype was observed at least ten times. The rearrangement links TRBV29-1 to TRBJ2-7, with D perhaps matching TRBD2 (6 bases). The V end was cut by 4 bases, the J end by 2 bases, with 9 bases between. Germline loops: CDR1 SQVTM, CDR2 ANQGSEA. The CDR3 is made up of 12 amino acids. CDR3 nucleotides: TGCAGCGTTGTGGGGGGACCCTACGAGCAGTACTTC. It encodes CSVVGGPYEQYF.